Each of the 6 T cell receptor beta chains below was sequenced from the same sample in a study of blood T cells in healthy people across ages. Combining a sample-barcoded 5' primer with a J-beta primer mix, a second PCR ran for 7 to 11 cycles. MiXCR, applied by TCRdb to the 5' RACE reads, yields one record per CDR3 protein. Of 1.5 million to 1.8 million distinct CDR3 sequences listed, around 40% are singletons. The sequencing sample was made of blood. The receptors stem from a young woman in good health.

The V gene is TRBV20-1, the J gene TRBJ2-3; D perhaps matches TRBD2 (5 bases). The V gene lost 3 bases and the J gene lost 4 bases, with 14 bases spanning the gap. In germline, CDR1 is DFQATT, CDR2 SNEGSKA (reference sequence). The CDR3 consists of 14 residues. The CDR3 loop is CSARILARADTQYF. CDR3 in DNA: TGCAGTGCTAGGATCCTAGCTCGGGCAGATACGCAGTATTTT.

The CDR3 reads CASREQGNYEQYF. The CDR3 DNA is TGTGCCAGCAGGGAACAGGGGAACTACGAGCAGTACTTC. The chain recombines TRBV12-3 or TRBV12-4 with TRBJ2-7; 7 bases match TRBD1. The CDR3 is 13 residues long. J lost 3 bases, V lost 6 bases, and 5 bases had no gene match.

The rearrangement uses TRBV12-3 or TRBV12-4 and TRBJ2-5; tentatively, D is TRBD2 (6 bases). Deletions cut 4 bases from V and 4 bases from J, with 19 bases between. This CDR3 has 16 residues. CDR3 sequence reads: CASSSLVTSLPETQYF. The CDR3 bases are TGTGCCAGCAGTTCCCTCGTGACTAGTCTGCCAGAGACCCAGTACTTC.

The chain has TRBV12-3 or TRBV12-4 and TRBJ1-3, with 8 bases fitting TRBD1. V dropped 5 bases and J dropped 4; count of bases not matched to a gene: 10. CDR3 length: 16 amino acids. The CDR3 sequence is CASSTRTGMRGNTIYF. In DNA form, the CDR3 reads TGTGCCAGCAGTACAAGGACAGGGATGAGGGGAAACACCATATATTTT.

CDR3 in amino acids: CASSEGRGAYEQYF. The CDR3 DNA reads as TGTGCCAGCAGTGAAGGTAGAGGGGCCTACGAGCAGTACTTC. V and J are TRBV6-1 and TRBJ2-7; D may correspond to TRBD1 or TRBD2 (5 bases each). This CDR3 comprises 14 residues. Between the trimmed V and J ends, which lost 1 base and 2 bases, there was a span of 9 bases. CDR1 is MNHNS, CDR2 SASEGT, per germline.

This clonotype was seen a handful of times. The chain recombines TRBV4-3 with TRBJ1-2, with a possible D match to TRBD1 (5 bases). Deletions cut 5 bases from V and 5 bases from J, with 15 bases between. The CDR3 length is 14 residues. The germline CDR1 and CDR2 sequences are LGHNA and YSLEER. The chain's CDR3 is CASSKRGWEYGYTF. In DNA, the CDR3 is TGCGCCAGCAGCAAAAGGGGCTGGGAATATGGCTACACCTTC.